This record covers a single T cell receptor beta chain. Its cognate antigen is unknown. The CDR3 is made up of 15 amino acids. V was shortened by 0 bases and J by 4 bases, with 13 bases between the two germline ends. Germline CDR1 and CDR2: SGHKS and YYEKEE (reference sequence). This specimen belongs to a study of T cell responses to AZD1222 COVID-19 vaccine. The method was immunoSEQ multiplex PCR; TCRdb's version includes in-frame clones alone and lacks a portion of them. The sample consists of roughly 150,000 clones, approximately 89% of them appearing once. Overall study results and limits: White British ancestry dominated among donors, who included more females, and clonal diversity was possibly underestimated. Baseline serostatus was positive in only a handful of AZD1222 recipients.

The receptor's source is an adult in good health. V and J are TRBV5-5 and TRBJ1-2; D remains ambiguous. The sequencing here drew on peripheral blood, taken on day 0 of AZD1222 vaccination. The CDR3 sequence is CASSLDGTALYGYTF. CDR3 bases: TGTGCCAGCAGCTTGGATGGTACAGCACTCTATGGCTACACCTTC. Using reference TRBV5-5 and TRBJ1-2 for the parts outside the CDR3, the full variable domain is DAGVTQSPTHLIKTRGQQVTLRCSPISGHKSVSWYQQVLGQGPQFIFQYYEKEERGRGNFPDRFSARQFPNYSSELNVNALLLGDSALYLCASSLDGTALYGYTFGSGTRLTVV.